This is a list of T cell receptor beta chains from one sample in a study of T-cell memory formation after mild COVID-19. TCRdb re-called the 5' RACE reads through MiXCR, storing one row per CDR3 protein. Altogether tens of thousands of distinct CDR3 sequences are present, 15% to 20% being singletons, with the ten largest covering 30% to 35%. Material: PBMCs or a T cell subset sorted from them (not recorded which). The receptors were gathered from an adult woman who had mild COVID-19 (a few samples of this study predate the infection). Cell type and time point are not known. Each CDR3 is given without its conserved first and last residue. D genes are given only for firm matches.

-	TRBV7-9	TRBJ2-4	ASSRTEEFGDIQY
TRBD2	TRBV5-1	TRBJ2-1	ASSTTGLADNEQF
-	TRBV20-1	TRBJ2-1	SARGGEQF
-	TRBV11-2	TRBJ1-4	ASSAKGKLF
TRBD2	TRBV3-1	TRBJ2-3	ASSLGTSGLTDTQY
TRBD1	TRBV4-1	TRBJ2-5	ASSQEQGTQETQY
-	TRBV7-2	TRBJ2-7	ASSPGSGYEQY
-	TRBV4-2	TRBJ2-1	ASSQGASEQF
TRBD2	TRBV7-2	TRBJ2-5	ASSPGWVAGEQETQY
-	TRBV12-3/TRBV12-4	TRBJ1-1	ASSLAGYLEAF
-	TRBV20-1	TRBJ2-7	SAPDSSVLEQY
-	TRBV5-6	TRBJ1-2	ASTTKLGPNYGYT
TRBD2	TRBV11-2	TRBJ2-1	ASSLEGLGLNEQF
-	TRBV4-3	TRBJ2-2	ASSPDRDTGELF
TRBD2	TRBV5-1	TRBJ2-7	ASSYGGLADEQY
-	TRBV5-1	TRBJ2-1	ASSLGRGLNEQF
TRBD2	TRBV20-1	TRBJ2-3	SAERGDEDTQY
-	TRBV7-2	TRBJ2-3	ASSLTPGGGEQY
-	TRBV3-1	TRBJ2-3	ASSQGLGLSTDTQY
TRBD1	TRBV12-3/TRBV12-4	TRBJ2-5	ASSLYAGTAQETQY
-	TRBV7-2	TRBJ2-1	ASSMTTSEQF
-	TRBV4-1	TRBJ2-7	ASSQGSYEQY
-	TRBV9	TRBJ1-5	ASSARGGSDQPQH
-	TRBV27	TRBJ2-3	ASRFGGGTDTQY
-	TRBV12-3/TRBV12-4	TRBJ2-5	ASSTRVRPSETQY
-	TRBV11-2	TRBJ2-3	ASSWGPAFAGKTDTQY
-	TRBV5-6	TRBJ2-3	ASSSTGDTQY
-	TRBV7-6	TRBJ2-1	ASSFTLPGEQF
-	TRBV12-3/TRBV12-4	TRBJ1-1	ASSSGNTEAF
TRBD2	TRBV7-8	TRBJ2-7	ASSLASGVYEQY
-	TRBV9	TRBJ2-3	ASSGTLPGDTQY
TRBD1	TRBV5-1	TRBJ2-1	ASSLAGTGANEQF
-	TRBV11-2	TRBJ2-1	ASSLLSPEYYNEQF
-	TRBV29-1	TRBJ2-7	SVDGTYEQY
TRBD2	TRBV6-5	TRBJ2-1	ASSLASGKDEQF
TRBD2	TRBV5-1	TRBJ2-1	ASSPRTSGGPYNEQF
TRBD1	TRBV6-5	TRBJ2-3	ASSTTGTGTISDTQY
TRBD1	TRBV12-3/TRBV12-4	TRBJ2-5	ASSWTGDLETQY
TRBD1	TRBV6-5	TRBJ2-7	ASSYGTGVYEQY
TRBD2	TRBV7-8	TRBJ2-1	ASSSLSGGPYNEQF
-	TRBV24-1	TRBJ2-1	ATSDPLSGLSYNEQF
-	TRBV15	TRBJ1-1	ATQDGQGASEAF
-	TRBV29-1	TRBJ2-3	SGEAISRDTQY
TRBD2	TRBV7-6	TRBJ2-5	ASSTYGGVLETQY
-	TRBV7-8	TRBJ2-3	ASSLEGGQGYTDTQY
-	TRBV5-1	TRBJ1-1	ASSLTATEAF
TRBD1	TRBV29-1	TRBJ1-2	SVAQGALNYGYT